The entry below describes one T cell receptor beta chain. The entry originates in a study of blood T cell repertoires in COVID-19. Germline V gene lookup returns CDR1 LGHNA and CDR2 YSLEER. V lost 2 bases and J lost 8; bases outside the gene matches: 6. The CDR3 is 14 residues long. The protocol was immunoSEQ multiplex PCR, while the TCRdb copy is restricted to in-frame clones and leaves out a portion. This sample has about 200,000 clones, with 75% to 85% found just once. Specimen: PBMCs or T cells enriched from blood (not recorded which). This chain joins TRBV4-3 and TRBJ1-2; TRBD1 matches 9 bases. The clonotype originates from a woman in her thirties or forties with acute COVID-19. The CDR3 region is CASSQPGQGSGYTF. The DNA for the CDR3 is TGCGCCAGCAGCCAACCGGGACAGGGTAGCGGCTACACCTTC.